The 3 T cell receptor beta chains below come from one sample, sequenced in a study of CD8 T cells in ankylosing spondylitis. MiXCR was run by TCRdb on the 5' RACE reads, yielding one entry per CDR3 protein. Altogether about 42,000 distinct CDR3 sequences are present, more than 3% being singletons, with the ten largest covering 3% to 4%. Sequencing input: blood, either unsorted or a sorted T cell fraction (not recorded which). Every receptor here comes from a female donor with ankylosing spondylitis or in good health (not recorded which).

Many counts were recorded for this clonotype. The V and J genes are TRBV9 and TRBJ2-7, with D possibly being TRBD2 (7 bases). The CDR3 has 15 residues. V was trimmed by 4 bases and J by 7 bases, leaving 21 bases between them. The germline V gene encodes CDR1 SGDLS and CDR2 YYNGEE. The CDR3 spells CASSQVGASGGEQYF. Here the CDR3 DNA reads TGTGCCAGCAGCCAAGTGGGGGCCTCGGGGGGAGAGCAGTACTTC.

This clonotype was observed at least ten times. The chain uses TRBV9 and TRBJ2-5, with 7 positions matching TRBD1. V was clipped by 0 bases and J by 3 bases; unmatched bases: 2. CDR1 is SGDLS, CDR2 YYNGEE, per germline. The CDR3 is made up of 14 amino acids. CDR3 region: CASSVGQGKETQYF. Written as DNA, the CDR3 is TGTGCCAGCAGCGTAGGACAGGGCAAAGAGACCCAGTACTTC.

This clonotype was seen many times. The chain has TRBV9 and TRBJ2-7; 9 bases align to TRBD1. Germline V gives CDR1 SGDLS, CDR2 YYNGEE. V was clipped by 0 bases and J by 0 bases; unmatched bases: 1. The CDR3 length is 15 residues. The CDR3 bases are TGTGCCAGCAGCGTAGAACAGGGGGCCTCCTACGAGCAGTACTTC. This gives the protein CASSVEQGASYEQYF.